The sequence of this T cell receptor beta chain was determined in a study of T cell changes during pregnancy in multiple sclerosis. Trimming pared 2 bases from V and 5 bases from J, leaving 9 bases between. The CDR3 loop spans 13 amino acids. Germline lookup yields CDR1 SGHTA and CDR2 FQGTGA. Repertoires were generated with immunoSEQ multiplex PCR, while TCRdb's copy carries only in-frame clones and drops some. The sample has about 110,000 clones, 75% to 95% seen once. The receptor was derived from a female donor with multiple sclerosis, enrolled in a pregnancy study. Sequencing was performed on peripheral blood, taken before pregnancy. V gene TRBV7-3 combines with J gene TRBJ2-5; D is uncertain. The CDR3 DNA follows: TGTGCCAGCAGCTTATTAAATTTCGAGACCCAGTACTTC. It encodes CASSLLNFETQYF.